Listed below are T cell receptor beta chains from one sample, sequenced in a study of graft-versus-host responses after intestinal transplantation. Profiling relied on immunoSEQ multiplex PCR, and the TCRdb table lists in-frame clones only, not all of them. The data contain tens of thousands of clones, about nine tenths of them singletons. Their specific antigens are unknown. The sequenced sample was unstimulated CD4+ T cells sorted from spleen or lymph node cells, obtained before intestinal transplant. Receptors originate from a human donor who received an intestinal transplant. CDR3s include the opening cysteine and the closing phenylalanine or tryptophan. A D gene is named only where the DNA matches it firmly. Rows may omit the clone size; those that give it use once, few, many or a size class.

V	D	J	size	CDR3	DNA
TRBV2	-	TRBJ1-1	few	CASSARTAEIEAFF	TGTGCCAGCAGTGCGAGGACAGCCGAGATTGAAGCTTTCTTT
TRBV13	TRBD2	TRBJ2-3	-	CASSSVGRGGAADTQYF	TGTGCCAGCAGCTCCGTTGGGCGCGGGGGGGCCGCAGATACGCAGTATTTT
TRBV29-1	-	TRBJ1-1	-	CSAWWGLGTEAFF	TGCAGCGCCTGGTGGGGGCTGGGCACTGAAGCTTTCTTT
TRBV6-6	TRBD1	TRBJ2-2	-	CASSYSWTGGTGELFF	TGTGCCAGCAGTTACTCCTGGACAGGAGGAACCGGGGAGCTGTTTTTT
TRBV4-3	TRBD2	TRBJ2-5	-	CASSQEFGLGQETQYF	TGCGCCAGCAGCCAAGAGTTCGGACTAGGGCAAGAGACCCAGTACTTC
TRBV6-5	-	TRBJ1-2	-	CASSYSYRLPYTF	TGTGCCAGCAGTTACTCTTACAGGTTACCCTACACCTTC
TRBV11-2	TRBD1	TRBJ1-2	-	CASTPSMGQNYGYTF	TGTGCCAGCACCCCTTCCATGGGACAGAACTATGGCTACACCTTC
TRBV30	-	TRBJ2-1	-	CAWSEGSVNEQFF	TGTGCCTGGAGTGAGGGGTCTGTGAATGAGCAGTTCTTC
TRBV9	TRBD2	TRBJ2-7	-	CASSGGGLTPYEQYF	TGTGCCAGCAGCGGGGGGGGGTTAACCCCCTACGAGCAGTACTTC
TRBV9	TRBD2	TRBJ2-3	-	CASSDQLAGGLGTQYF	TGTGCCAGCAGCGACCAACTAGCGGGGGGTCTGGGTACGCAGTATTTT
TRBV5-1	TRBD2	TRBJ2-7	-	CASSFAGGNEQYF	TGCGCCAGCAGCTTCGCGGGAGGCAACGAGCAGTACTTC
TRBV7-9	TRBD2	TRBJ2-1	-	CASESVELAGPRREQFF	TGTGCCAGCGAGTCGGTAGAACTAGCGGGGCCCCGAAGGGAGCAGTTCTTC
TRBV4-3	TRBD1	TRBJ1-2	-	CASSQIAGGSGGYTF	TGCGCCAGCAGCCAAATTGCAGGGGGCAGCGGTGGCTACACCTTC
TRBV2	TRBD1	TRBJ2-2	-	CASNRGGTGELFF	TGTGCCAGCAACAGGGGTGGGACCGGGGAGCTGTTTTTT
TRBV10-1	TRBD1	TRBJ2-3	-	CASSGHDRGATDTQYF	TGCGCCAGCAGTGGGCATGACAGGGGGGCCACAGATACGCAGTATTTT
TRBV11-3	TRBD2	TRBJ2-7	-	CASSFVLSGGAQHEQYF	TGTGCCAGCAGCTTCGTCCTTAGCGGGGGCGCCCAGCACGAGCAGTACTTC
TRBV11-2	-	TRBJ1-2	-	CASSSTGGGYTF	TGTGCCAGCAGCTCCACCGGCGGTGGCTACACCTTC
TRBV7-9	-	TRBJ2-3	-	CASSLASGLTDTQYF	TGTGCCAGCAGCTTAGCTTCGGGGTTGACAGATACGCAGTATTTT
TRBV7-9	-	TRBJ1-4	-	CASSLIERGNEKLFF	TGTGCCAGCAGCTTAATTGAGAGAGGGAATGAAAAACTGTTTTTT
TRBV5-6	-	TRBJ2-3	-	CASSLRGAEAGTDTQYF	TGTGCCAGCAGCTTGCGCGGAGCGGAAGCTGGCACAGATACGCAGTATTTT
TRBV7-2	-	TRBJ2-3	once	CASSLKDTQYF	TGTGCCAGCAGCCTTAAAGATACGCAGTATTTT
TRBV19	TRBD1	TRBJ1-6	once	CASSRGQPNSPLHF	TGTGCCAGTAGTAGGGGACAGCCTAATTCACCCCTCCACTTT
TRBV11-3	-	TRBJ1-1	-	CASSLASTEAFF	TGTGCCAGCAGCTTAGCCAGCACTGAAGCTTTCTTT
TRBV18	-	TRBJ2-7	-	CASSTGISYEQYF	TGTGCCAGCTCAACAGGGATCTCCTACGAGCAGTACTTC
TRBV7-2	-	TRBJ1-1	-	CASSETRGGRNTEAFF	TGTGCCAGCAGCGAAACAAGGGGAGGGAGAAACACTGAAGCTTTCTTT
TRBV4-1	TRBD2	TRBJ2-3	-	CASSRHLGGGSTDTQYF	TGCGCCAGCAGCCGACACCTAGGCGGGGGGAGCACAGATACGCAGTATTTT
TRBV12-5	-	TRBJ1-1	-	CASGLQSNTEAFF	TGTGCTAGTGGGTTACAGAGTAACACTGAAGCTTTCTTT
TRBV4-3	TRBD2	TRBJ2-3	-	CASSQELAGTPDTQYF	TGCGCCAGCAGCCAAGAACTAGCGGGGACACCAGATACGCAGTATTTT
TRBV5-1	TRBD2	TRBJ2-5	-	CASSSAGGPRETQYF	TGCGCCAGCAGCTCAGCGGGGGGGCCCCGAGAGACCCAGTACTTC
TRBV28	TRBD1	TRBJ2-3	once	CASSADRGPSTDTQYF	TGTGCCAGCAGTGCCGACAGGGGCCCCAGCACAGATACGCAGTATTTT
TRBV6-6	-	TRBJ2-4	once	CATADEGKNIQYF	TGTGCCACCGCGGATGAGGGCAAAAACATTCAGTACTTC
TRBV5-8	TRBD2	TRBJ2-1	once	CASSYGTSGVYNEQFF	TGTGCCAGCAGCTACGGGACTAGCGGGGTCTACAATGAGCAGTTCTTC
TRBV18	TRBD1	TRBJ2-3	-	CASSPGTGRTDTQYF	TGTGCCAGCTCACCGGGGACAGGCCGGACAGATACGCAGTATTTT
TRBV27	-	TRBJ2-7	-	CASIVQTDRLRNEQYF	TGTGCCAGCATCGTTCAGACAGACAGGCTAAGGAACGAGCAGTACTTC
TRBV30	-	TRBJ1-1	once	CAWSAQAGTEAFF	TGTGCCTGGAGTGCACAGGCGGGGACTGAAGCTTTCTTT
TRBV11-3	-	TRBJ1-2	-	CASSLDHAGYYGYTF	TGTGCCAGCAGCTTAGATCACGCAGGCTACTATGGCTACACCTTC
TRBV21-1	-	TRBJ2-1	-	CASSILAGGPFLREQFF	TGTGCCAGCAGCATACTAGCGGGGGGGCCTTTCCTAAGGGAGCAGTTCTTC
TRBV4-1	TRBD2	TRBJ2-1	-	CASSPRLAGVSSYNEQFF	TGCGCCAGCAGCCCGCGTCTAGCGGGGGTAAGCTCCTACAATGAGCAGTTCTTC
TRBV14	-	TRBJ1-2	-	CASSQGQKYGYTF	TGTGCCAGCAGCCAAGGACAGAAATATGGCTACACCTTC
TRBV19	TRBD1	TRBJ1-5	-	CASSIATGGNQPQHF	TGTGCCAGTAGTATAGCCACAGGGGGCAATCAGCCCCAGCATTTT
TRBV19	-	TRBJ1-2	-	CASSNRDYGYTF	TGTGCCAGTAGTAACCGGGACTATGGCTACACCTTC
TRBV19	TRBD2	TRBJ2-5	-	CASSIRTRWETQYF	TGTGCCAGTAGTATTAGGACTAGATGGGAGACCCAGTACTTC
TRBV28	TRBD1	TRBJ1-4	-	CASSLTGVNEKLFF	TGTGCCAGCAGTCTGACAGGGGTTAATGAAAAACTGTTTTTT
TRBV6-5	TRBD1	TRBJ1-2	-	CASSFYRGPIYGYTF	TGTGCCAGCAGTTTCTACAGGGGGCCAATCTATGGCTACACCTTC
TRBV7-2	TRBD2	TRBJ2-1	-	CASSLVAGGANEQFF	TGTGCCAGCAGCTTAGTAGCGGGGGGTGCGAATGAGCAGTTCTTC
TRBV27	-	TRBJ2-5	-	CASAPAGGRETQYF	TGTGCCAGCGCGCCCGCCGGGGGGCGAGAGACCCAGTACTTC
TRBV9	-	TRBJ2-3	-	CASSGKYRTEAFTDTQYF	TGTGCCAGCAGCGGCAAATACCGGACTGAAGCCTTCACAGATACGCAGTATTTT
TRBV7-2	TRBD2	TRBJ2-7	-	CASSPAGGFEQYF	TGTGCCAGCAGCCCAGCGGGGGGATTCGAGCAGTACTTC
TRBV21-1	-	TRBJ1-5	-	CASSKDRTGLDINQPQHF	TGTGCCAGCAGCAAAGATCGGACAGGCCTCGATATCAATCAGCCCCAGCATTTT
TRBV6-1	-	TRBJ1-2	few	CASSETDRFYGYTF	TGTGCCAGCAGTGAAACCGACAGGTTCTATGGCTACACCTTC
TRBV15	TRBD1	TRBJ1-3	once	CATSIWTGAGNTIYF	TGTGCCACCAGCATTTGGACAGGGGCTGGAAACACCATATATTTT
TRBV7-8	-	TRBJ1-6	-	CASSLPPYNSPLHF	TGTGCCAGCAGCCTCCCCCCTTATAATTCACCCCTCCACTTT
TRBV6-5	-	TRBJ1-1	-	CASSFRGQNTEAFF	TGTGCCAGCAGTTTTCGAGGACAGAACACTGAAGCTTTCTTT
TRBV7-9	-	TRBJ1-4	once	CASSPQEKLFF	TGTGCCAGCAGCCCACAAGAAAAACTGTTTTTT
TRBV30	-	TRBJ1-6	-	CAWSAFKTNNSPLHF	TGTGCCTGGAGTGCCTTTAAGACAAATAATTCACCCCTCCACTTT